The next 20 T cell receptor beta chains were all read from a single sample in a study of T cell responses to AZD1222 COVID-19 vaccine. Sequencing used immunoSEQ multiplex PCR; TCRdb keeps in-frame clones, though not all of them. The sample contains approximately 220,000 clones, just over 90% of which appear only once. The specimen was peripheral blood, collected on day 0 of MenACWY control vaccination. All receptors come from an adult in good health.

The genes are TRBV5-1 and TRBJ1-3, with 8 bases that match TRBD1. The CDR3 totals 15 residues. The germline gives CDR1 SGHRS, CDR2 YFSETQ. V was pared by 6 bases and J by 1 base, with 6 bases of the junction left unmatched. The CDR3: CASTVRTGSGNTIYF. Here the CDR3 DNA reads TGCGCCAGCACCGTCCGGACAGGGTCTGGAAACACCATATATTTT.

The chain recombines TRBV9 with TRBJ2-7; TRBD1 or TRBD2 may be the D gene (5 bases each). Trimming took off 0 bases at V and 3 bases at J, with 13 bases between the two ends. Germline CDR1 reads SGDLS; CDR2 reads YYNGEE. The CDR3 is 15 amino acids. The DNA of the CDR3 is TGTGCCAGCAGCGTAGACGCAGGGCGGGTCTACGAGCAGTACTTC. It specifies CASSVDAGRVYEQYF.

The chain links TRBV5-1 to TRBJ2-7; TRBD2 matches 8 bases. Germline loops: CDR1 SGHRS, CDR2 YFSETQ. This CDR3 comprises 16 residues. Trimming at V came to 4 bases and at J to 2 bases, leaving 11 bases not matched to a gene. CDR3 region: CASSPVAGSPPYEQYF. In nucleotides, the CDR3 is TGCGCCAGCAGCCCGGTAGCGGGGTCCCCCCCCTACGAGCAGTACTTC.

The gene calls are TRBV7-2 and TRBJ1-2; 8 nucleotides line up with TRBD1. After removal of 5 bases from V and 4 bases from J, the junction contained 6 bases not matched to a gene. The germline V gene has CDR1 SGHTA and CDR2 FQGNSA. This CDR3 region has 14 residues. The CDR3 nucleotides read TGTGCCAGCAGCACCAACACAGGGGGCTATGGCTACACCTTC. Residues: CASSTNTGGYGYTF.

The chain is built from TRBV7-9 and TRBJ2-1, with D possibly matching TRBD2 (5 bases). Per germline, CDR1 SEHNR and CDR2 FQNEAQ (reference sequence). The CDR3 spans 16 residues. The ends were cut back, 0 bases at V and 4 bases at J, with 13 bases in the middle. CDR3 region: CASSLARTGSYNEQFF. CDR3 DNA sequence: TGTGCCAGCAGCTTAGCGCGAACGGGGTCATACAATGAGCAGTTCTTC.

The chain is built from TRBV28 and TRBJ2-1; TRBD1 agrees at 9 bases. Looked up from germline, CDR1 is MDHEN and CDR2 is SYDVKM. CDR3 length: 15 amino acids. After removal of 4 bases from V and 3 bases from J, the junction contained 4 bases not matched to a gene. The CDR3 spells CASSWGQGGYNEQFF. CDR3 nucleotides: TGTGCCAGCAGTTGGGGACAGGGCGGCTACAATGAGCAGTTCTTC. The full variable domain, its missing parts supplied by reference TRBV28 and TRBJ2-1, is DVKVTQSSRYLVKRTGEKVFLECVQDMDHENMFWYRQDPGLGLRLIYFSYDVKMKEKGDIPEGYSVSREKKERFSLILESASTNQTSMYLCASSWGQGGYNEQFFGPGTRLTVL.

The chain carries TRBV16 and TRBJ1-3, with D unresolved. Germline-derived CDR1 and CDR2 are KGHSY and FQNENV. The CDR3 totals 16 residues. V lost 0 bases and J lost 2, with 11 bases in between. The CDR3 region has the DNA TGTGCCAGCAGCCAATCGAGGCAAAAGGCTGGAAACACCATATATTTT. Translation: CASSQSRQKAGNTIYF.

J is TRBJ1-5 and V is TRBV28, with 10 nucleotides matching TRBD1. V gave up 6 bases and J gave up 6 bases; unmatched junction bases: 11. Per germline, CDR1 MDHEN and CDR2 SYDVKM. CDR3 length: 16 amino acids. The CDR3 sequence is CASSPGQGGFGQPQHF. As DNA, the CDR3 is TGTGCCAGCAGCCCCGGACAGGGGGGTTTTGGTCAGCCCCAGCATTTT. The full variable domain, rest sourced from reference TRBV28 and TRBJ1-5, is DVKVTQSSRYLVKRTGEKVFLECVQDMDHENMFWYRQDPGLGLRLIYFSYDVKMKEKGDIPEGYSVSREKKERFSLILESASTNQTSMYLCASSPGQGGFGQPQHFGDGTRLSIL.

V usage is TRBV18 and J usage is TRBJ1-2; a weak D match, TRBD1 (5 bases). V lost 6 bases and J lost 1, with 9 bases in between. Germline V gene lookup returns CDR1 KGHSH and CDR2 LQKENI. This CDR3 region has 13 residues. The CDR3 here is CASSAGLNYGYTF. The DNA for the CDR3 is TGTGCCAGCTCGGCAGGGCTTAACTATGGCTACACCTTC.

The chain uses TRBV7-2 and TRBJ2-3; tentatively, D is TRBD1 (5 bases). The CDR3 is 16 residues long. Trimming left V 0 bases short and J 0 bases short, with 10 bases between. Germline CDR1 reads SGHTA; CDR2 reads FQGNSA. This CDR3 reads CASSLAAGLSTDTQYF. The CDR3 DNA follows: TGTGCCAGCAGCTTAGCGGCAGGGTTAAGCACAGATACGCAGTATTTT.

This rearrangement joins TRBV5-1 to TRBJ2-2; tentative D call: TRBD2 (5 bases). The V gene's germline CDR1 is SGHRS and CDR2 YFSETQ. This CDR3 is built from 15 residues. The V gene lost 0 bases and the J gene lost 3 bases, with 9 bases spanning the gap. The chain's CDR3 is CASSLGSGDTGELFF. For the CDR3, the DNA is TGCGCCAGCAGCTTGGGCAGCGGCGACACCGGGGAGCTGTTTTTT.

The chain joins TRBV2 to TRBJ2-3; D call uncertain. V was cut by 1 base and J by 4 bases, with 6 bases left in between. Germline V gene lookup returns CDR1 SNHLY and CDR2 FYNNEI. The CDR3 covers 13 residues. CDR3 sequence: CASSEEAPDTQYF. The DNA of the CDR3 is TGTGCCAGCAGTGAAGAGGCCCCAGATACGCAGTATTTT.

In this sample, this clone turned up once. The rearrangement joins TRBV7-9 to TRBJ1-1; D remains unclear. Germline CDR1 is SEHNR and CDR2 is FQNEAQ (reference sequence). Trimming shortened V by 4 bases and J by 1 base, and 10 bases separated the two germline ends. This CDR3 spans 14 amino acids. This CDR3 reads CASSSGLSNTEAFF. The CDR3 nucleotides are TGTGCCAGCAGCTCCGGACTCTCGAACACTGAAGCTTTCTTT.

The chain is built from TRBV14 and TRBJ1-1; D gene ambiguous. CDR1 SGHDN and CDR2 FVKESK come from the germline V gene. The V gene lost 7 bases and the J gene lost 11 bases, with 17 bases spanning the gap. This CDR3 contains 12 residues. CDR3 amino acids: CASTSRSGFAFF. The CDR3 DNA sequence: TGTGCCAGCACCTCGCGGTCGGGGTTCGCTTTCTTT. Variable domain in full (rest from reference TRBV14 and TRBJ1-1): EAGVTQFPSHSVIEKGQTVTLRCDPISGHDNLYWYRRVMGKEIKFLLHFVKESKQDESGMPNNRFLAERTGGTYSTLKVQPAELEDSGVYFCASTSRSGFAFFGQGTRLTVV.

The chain is built from TRBV19 and TRBJ1-5; D ambiguous. This CDR3 is built from 15 residues. Trimming left V 7 bases short and J 0 bases short, with 13 bases between. The germline V gene has CDR1 LNHDA and CDR2 SQIVND (reference sequence). The CDR3 loop reads CASIYSYDSNQPQHF. Written as DNA, the CDR3 is TGTGCCAGTATATACAGCTACGATAGCAATCAGCCCCAGCATTTT.

This clone has just a few counts. As DNA, the CDR3 is TGTGCCAGCAGCGCAAAAGGACAGGGCGGAGACGAGCAGTACTTC. This gives the protein CASSAKGQGGDEQYF. The chain is built from TRBV9 and TRBJ2-7, with TRBD1 matching over 8 bases. Germline loops: CDR1 SGDLS, CDR2 YYNGEE. J gave up 5 bases and V 3 bases, and 10 bases lay outside the gene matches. The CDR3 runs 15 residues.

This clone was counted a single time. The chain has TRBV2 and TRBJ2-2; the D gene could be TRBD1 or TRBD2 (5 bases each). From germline, CDR1 is SNHLY and CDR2 FYNNEI. This CDR3 is built from 14 residues. V shed 7 bases and J shed 6 bases, with 15 bases lying between them. The CDR3 DNA is TGTGCCAGCATGCTCAGGGACGTAGCCGGGGAGCTGTTTTTT. Translating gives CASMLRDVAGELFF.

CDR3 region: CASSPPVGTNEKLFF. CDR3 bases: TGTGCCAGTAGTCCCCCAGTTGGGACTAATGAAAAACTGTTTTTT. The rearrangement uses TRBV19 and TRBJ1-4, with no clear D. CDR3 length equals 15 residues. V lost 5 bases and J 2 bases, leaving 12 bases between the germline ends. In germline, CDR1 is LNHDA, CDR2 SQIVND (reference sequence).

The rearrangement links TRBV30 to TRBJ1-1; the match to TRBD1 covers 9 bases. The germline CDR1 and CDR2 sequences are GTSNPN and SVGIG (reference sequence). V lost 5 bases to trimming and J lost 3 bases; unmatched junction nucleotides: 4. The CDR3 loop spans 13 amino acids. CDR3 sequence: CAWRQGDDTEAFF. DNA for the CDR3: TGTGCCTGGCGACAGGGGGATGACACTGAAGCTTTCTTT.

The chain has TRBV5-6 and TRBJ1-2; tentative D call: TRBD1 (5 bases). Germline loops: CDR1 SGHDT, CDR2 YYEEEE. This CDR3 has 15 amino acids. V was pared by 4 bases and J by 4 bases, with 17 bases between. The CDR3 DNA reads TGTGCCAGCAGCCCGGTTGGGCAGGGCTCCTATGGCTACACCTTC. This codes for CASSPVGQGSYGYTF.